This T cell receptor beta chain stems from a study of blood T cells in healthy people across ages. Points from the study as a whole: TCR beta diversity, measured per million T cells, fell in a roughly linear way with age.

V shed 5 bases and J 3 bases; nucleotides not matched to a gene: 13. Germline V lookup: CDR1 LGHDT, CDR2 YNNKEL (reference sequence). The CDR3 runs 16 residues. Only a few counts were recorded for this clonotype. Antigen unknown. Together with a sample-barcoded 5' primer, a J-beta primer mix was included in a second PCR lasting about 6 to 11 cycles. Each of the cDNA molecules was tagged by a template-switch adaptor with 12 random nucleotides. One entry per CDR3 protein results from TCRdb running MiXCR on the 5' RACE reads. The sample records about 1,800,000 distinct CDR3 sequences, 28% being singletons.

The chain couples TRBV3-1 to TRBJ2-7; 7 nucleotides match TRBD1. Specimen: blood. The TCR comes from a woman aged 30 to 39 in good health. This chain's CDR3 is CASSTAQGQRVYEQYF. The DNA of the CDR3 is TGTGCCAGCAGCACTGCCCAGGGACAGAGAGTCTACGAGCAGTACTTC.